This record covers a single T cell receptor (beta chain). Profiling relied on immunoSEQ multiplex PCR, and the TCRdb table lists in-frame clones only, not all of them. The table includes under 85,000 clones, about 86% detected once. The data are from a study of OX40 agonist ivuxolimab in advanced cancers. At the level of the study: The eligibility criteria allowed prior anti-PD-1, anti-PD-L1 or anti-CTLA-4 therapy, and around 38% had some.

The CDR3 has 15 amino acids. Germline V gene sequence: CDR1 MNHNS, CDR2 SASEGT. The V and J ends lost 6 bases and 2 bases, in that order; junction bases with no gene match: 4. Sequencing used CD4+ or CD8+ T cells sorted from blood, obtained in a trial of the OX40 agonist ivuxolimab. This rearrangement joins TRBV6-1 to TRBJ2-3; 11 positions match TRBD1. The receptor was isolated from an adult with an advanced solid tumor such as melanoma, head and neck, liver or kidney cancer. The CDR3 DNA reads TGTGCCAGCAGCGTGGACAGGGGGCCCACAGATACGCAGTATTTT. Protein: CASSVDRGPTDTQYF.